Included here is one T cell receptor beta chain sequence, with context. The sample belongs to a study of blood T cell repertoires in COVID-19. Across the whole study: Acute-phase and convalescent COVID-19 samples originated in the United States, Italy and Spain. Sources were T cells, B-cell-depleted T cells, or PBMCs; the material itself was cDNA or gDNA.

In the source study's methods: For nucleated cells, counts were estimated from reference gene primer amplification. Assay: immunoSEQ multiplex PCR; the TCRdb copy retains only in-frame clones and omits some. That table furnishes V, J and clone size, whereas the DNA furnished D and trimming. Of 60,000 to 95,000 clones in the sample, about 93% were seen once. The receptor was isolated from a human donor in a cohort sampled during active COVID-19. The specimen was peripheral blood.

The CDR3 nucleotides read TGTGCCAGCTCACCACCAGGGGTCCAAGACACTGAAGCTTTCTTT. This translates into CASSPPGVQDTEAFF. The chain has TRBV18 and TRBJ1-1, with D possibly being TRBD1 (5 bases). With 0 bases removed from V and 3 bases from J, the gap between germline ends came to 11 bases. Germline V gives CDR1 KGHSH, CDR2 LQKENI. There are 15 residues in the CDR3.